This T cell receptor beta chain was sequenced for a study of blood T cell repertoires in COVID-19. Germline CDR1 reads SQVTM; CDR2 reads ANQGSEA. V dropped 3 bases and J dropped 15; count of bases not matched to a gene: 4. The CDR3 runs 10 residues. The assay was immunoSEQ multiplex PCR, and TCRdb's table has in-frame clones only and misses some. The sample lists about 170,000 clones, about 83% occurring once. V gene TRBV29-1 combines with J gene TRBJ2-1, with TRBD2 matching over 8 bases. Material for sequencing was peripheral blood. This receptor was identified in a man aged 40-49 years who had recovered from COVID-19. CDR3 in DNA: TGCAGCGTTGAGGGACTAGGTCTGTTCTTC. It specifies CSVEGLGLFF.